This T cell receptor beta chain derives from a study of cytomegalovirus exposure and HLA in healthy donors. Researchers ran the PCR with 60 Vbeta and 13 Jbeta primers. Sequenced by immunoSEQ multiplex PCR; TCRdb stores in-frame clones only, minus some. This sample has over 150,000 clones, with around 77% found just once. Study-level findings and limits: In vitro testing confirmed three CMV-associated chains as specific for CMV antigens. Fewer N-insertions (relative to the roughly 700-donor mean) were reportedly seen in an Asian-associated ancestry cluster in a later analysis. Sequence variants that were highly shared formed a cluster that was likely a sequencing artifact.

This CDR3 spans 17 amino acids. V shed 0 bases and J 3 bases; nucleotides not matched to a gene: 9. From germline, CDR1 is SGDLS and CDR2 YYNGEE. Points on this clone: Its specificity is not known.

The chain joins TRBV9 to TRBJ2-4; 7 bases match TRBD2. The specimen sequenced was PBMCs. This sequence originates from a young man in good health and CMV-seropositive. CDR3 bases: TGTGCCAGCAGCGTAGTGTCACGGGGGGAAGACAAAAACATTCAGTACTTC. Protein sequence: CASSVVSRGEDKNIQYF.